The source of this T cell receptor beta chain is a study of graft-versus-host responses after intestinal transplantation. About the study: Recipients uniformly received anti-thymocyte globulin induction, followed by tacrolimus and steroids for 2 to 4 years.

V gave up 0 bases and J gave up 11 bases, with 14 bases separating them. CDR3 length: 13 amino acids. Germline V gene sequence: CDR1 SGHKS, CDR2 YYEKEE (reference sequence). The protocol was immunoSEQ multiplex PCR, while the TCRdb copy is restricted to in-frame clones and leaves out a portion. The repertoire holds about 120,000 clones, with 90% as singletons. Study-level findings and limits: High graft-versus-host to host-versus-graft clonal ratios were found in allografts of patients who had graft-donor T cell macrochimerism. Detected in recipient marrow were GvH clones, some of which were first observed in ileum or blood.

In its sample, this clone was seen once. Its antigen remains unknown. This TCR was recovered from a human donor who received an intestinal transplant. V is TRBV5-5 and J is TRBJ1-2; perhaps TRBD1 as D (5 bases). The sequencing used unstimulated CD4+ T cells sorted from spleen or lymph node cells, collected before intestinal transplant. This CDR3 reads CASSLGQGVVYTF. CDR3 DNA sequence: TGTGCCAGCAGCTTGGGGCAGGGCGTCGTTTACACCTTC.